Presented here are 11 T cell receptor beta chains from one specimen sequenced in a study of early T cells in non-severe SARS-CoV-2 infection. TCRdb recomputed calls from the 5' RACE reads with MiXCR, one row per CDR3 protein. The data hold 50,000 to 65,000 distinct CDR3 sequences, with about an eighth observed a single time. The material sequenced was whole blood. The receptors derive from an adult who was a healthcare worker with PCR-confirmed SARS-CoV-2 infection or an uninfected control (not recorded which).

This clonotype came up a few times. The rearrangement uses TRBV6-2 or TRBV6-3 and TRBJ2-1; D is perhaps TRBD2 (5 bases). The CDR3 loop spans 18 amino acids. In germline, CDR1 is MNHEY, CDR2 SVGEGT. The V gene lost 2 bases and the J gene lost 2 bases, with 19 bases spanning the gap. CDR3 protein: CASSYPPPGSDTYNEQFF. The CDR3 bases are TGTGCCAGCAGTTACCCCCCTCCTGGGAGCGACACCTACAATGAGCAGTTCTTC.

In its sample, this clonotype is medium-sized (0.01 to 0.1%). The chain recombines TRBV5-4 with TRBJ2-7; TRBD1 matches at 7 bases. CDR1 SGHNT and CDR2 YYREEE come from the germline V gene (reference sequence). J was trimmed by 4 bases and V by 3 bases; bases with no gene match: 10. The CDR3 is 15 residues long. The chain's CDR3 is CASSWGQGGVYEQYF. The CDR3 DNA reads as TGTGCCAGCAGCTGGGGACAAGGGGGCGTTTACGAGCAGTACTTC.

There are many counts of this clonotype. The J gene is TRBJ2-5, the V gene TRBV7-9, with D perhaps TRBD2 (5 bases). The CDR3 totals 14 residues. Trimming pared 0 bases from V and 1 base from J, leaving 6 bases between. The germline gives CDR1 SEHNR, CDR2 FQNEAQ (reference sequence). In DNA form, the CDR3 reads TGTGCCAGCAGCTTAGCCGGGATCCAAGAGACCCAGTACTTC. The encoded protein is CASSLAGIQETQYF.

The V and J genes are TRBV5-4 and TRBJ2-5, with D possibly TRBD1 on 8 matching bases. The CDR3 totals 13 residues. The V end lost 4 bases, the J end lost 5 bases, and 12 bases lay between the germline ends. Germline values: CDR1 SGHNT, CDR2 YYREEE (reference sequence). In nucleotides, the CDR3 is TGTGCCAGCAGCACACAGGGGGGGGAGACCCAGTACTTC. Translation gives CASSTQGGETQYF.

The chain recombines TRBV7-2 with TRBJ2-5, with TRBD1 as a possible D gene (5 bases). CDR1 SGHTA and CDR2 FQGNSA come from the germline V gene. The ends were cut back, 1 base at V and 5 bases at J, with 8 bases in the middle. This CDR3 spans 13 amino acids. The CDR3 DNA reads as TGTGCCAGCAGCTTAGGCAGGGCTGAGACCCAGTACTTC. It yields the protein CASSLGRAETQYF.

The genes are TRBV10-3 and TRBJ2-1; tentatively, D is TRBD1 or TRBD2 (5 bases each). CDR3 length equals 14 residues. Trimming removed 0 bases from V and 5 bases from J, with 8 bases in between. Germline V lookup: CDR1 ENHRY, CDR2 SYGVKD. CDR3 amino acids: CAISESRGNNEQFF. As DNA, the CDR3 is TGTGCCATCAGTGAGTCGAGGGGCAACAATGAGCAGTTCTTC.

This clonotype was seen at least ten times. The chain joins TRBV10-3 to TRBJ2-7; 7 bases are a match to TRBD1. Germline V gene sequence: CDR1 ENHRY, CDR2 SYGVKD. This CDR3 has 14 residues. The V gene end was trimmed by 6 bases and the J gene end by 1 base; junction bases not matched to a gene: 6. CDR3 region: CAISPAGGSYEQYF. Here the CDR3 DNA reads TGTGCCATCAGCCCCGCAGGGGGTTCCTACGAGCAGTACTTC.

The chain combines TRBV5-4 with TRBJ1-1; unclear D gene. With 3 bases removed from V and 11 bases from J, the gap between germline ends came to 11 bases. CDR1 and CDR2 (germline): SGHNT, YYREEE (reference sequence). This CDR3 region has 11 residues. CDR3 region: CASSSGRVAFF. CDR3 nucleotide sequence: TGTGCCAGCAGCTCTGGCCGGGTTGCTTTCTTT. Variable domain in full (rest from reference TRBV5-4 and TRBJ1-1): ETGVTQSPTHLIKTRGQQVTLRCSSQSGHNTVSWYQQALGQGPQFIFQYYREEENGRGNFPPRFSGLQFPNYSSELNVNALELDDSALYLCASSSGRVAFFGQGTRLTVV.

Ten or more counts support this clonotype. V and J are TRBV9 and TRBJ2-3; 14 bases agree with TRBD2. After removal of 4 bases from V and 3 bases from J, the junction contained 7 bases not matched to a gene. The germline gives CDR1 SGDLS, CDR2 YYNGEE. This CDR3 is built from 17 residues. The CDR3 sequence is CASSTGLAGGGTDTQYF. The CDR3, as DNA: TGTGCCAGCAGCACAGGACTAGCGGGGGGCGGTACAGATACGCAGTATTTT. The full variable domain, completed using reference TRBV9 and TRBJ2-3, is DSGVTQTPKHLITATGQRVTLRCSPRSGDLSVYWYQQSLDQGLQFLIQYYNGEERAKGNILERFSAQQFPDLHSELNLSSLELGDSALYFCASSTGLAGGGTDTQYFGPGTRLTVL.

Many counts were recorded for this clonotype. This rearrangement joins TRBV20-1 to TRBJ2-7; TRBD1 matches 8 bases. This CDR3 contains 15 residues. V lost 3 bases and J lost 1; bases outside the gene matches: 8. Germline assignment: CDR1 DFQATT and CDR2 SNEGSKA (reference sequence). CDR3 DNA: TGCAGTGCTAGCGCGGACAGGGCCTTTTCCTACGAGCAGTACTTC. This encodes CSASADRAFSYEQYF.

This clonotype was counted between two and nine times. V usage is TRBV7-6 and J usage is TRBJ2-7; possibly TRBD1 for D (7 bases). The V end lost 3 bases, the J end lost 3 bases, and 18 bases lay between the germline ends. This CDR3 is built from 16 residues. Germline assignment: CDR1 SGHVS and CDR2 FNYEAQ. The CDR3 protein is CASSLGGQAPIYEQYF. The CDR3 coding sequence is TGTGCCAGCAGCTTGGGAGGACAGGCCCCCATCTACGAGCAGTACTTC.